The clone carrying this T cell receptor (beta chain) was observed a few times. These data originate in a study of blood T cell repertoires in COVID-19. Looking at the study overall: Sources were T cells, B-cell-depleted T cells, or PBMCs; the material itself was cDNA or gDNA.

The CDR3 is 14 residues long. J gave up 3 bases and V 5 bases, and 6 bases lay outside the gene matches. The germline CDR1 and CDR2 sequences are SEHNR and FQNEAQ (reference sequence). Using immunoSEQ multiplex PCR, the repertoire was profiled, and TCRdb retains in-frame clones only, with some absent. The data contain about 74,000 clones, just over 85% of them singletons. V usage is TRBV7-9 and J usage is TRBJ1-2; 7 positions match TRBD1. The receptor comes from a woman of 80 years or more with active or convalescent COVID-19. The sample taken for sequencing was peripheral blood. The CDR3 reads CASSPNRGDYGYTF. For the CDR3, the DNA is TGTGCCAGCAGCCCCAACAGGGGAGACTATGGCTACACCTTC.